Here is one TCR beta chain with its context. Its antigen remains unidentified. The sample holds no much larger clone one base away, and base qualities are not on file. This sample was included in a study of cytomegalovirus exposure and HLA in healthy donors (dated by TCRdb to 2016 to 2017). Concerning the study at large: An earlier analysis of a few hundred of the donors reported 276 Gb of sequence data and some 110 million unique TCR beta sequences obtained from some 170 million T cells. Along with the roughly 670-subject first cohort, a separate validation cohort of over a hundred different subjects was used. To predict cytomegalovirus infection status, the study brought together high-throughput TCR immunosequencing, statistical association of individual TCRs with disease status, and machine learning. Rather than drawing on any new phenotypic data, the later analysis identified candidate immune exposures from TCR beta sequences and the way those sequences occurred across donors. Using immunosequencing, the study profiled T cell repertoires from 640 or so subjects and related those repertoires to cytomegalovirus serostatus. Every repertoire in the discovery cohort had been generated on one and the same sequencing platform. On average, 235,054 unique TCR beta nucleotide sequences were sequenced per donor among 398 genotyped donors of the cohort, with around 19% of those sequences being non-productive. Genome-wide SNP genotypes for about 65% of the 666 donors were used in a later genetic analysis, which treated that subset as a discovery cohort. Class I and class II HLA loci were covered by the typing at four-digit resolution. Donor age, sex, ethnicity and CMV serostatus were compiled together with the repertoire data. Four to six DR-DQ haplotypes were handled as single units for association and clustering, since linkage in the cohort was strong. The study aimed to test whether cataloging public T cell receptors could reveal signatures of past pathogen exposure. An earlier analysis of roughly 600 of the donors used high-throughput TCR beta sequencing to judge whether each TCR beta V gene segment behaved as functional or pseudogenic. The genetic ancestry cluster associated with self-reported Caucasian donors included 81% of the roughly 400 genotyped donors. The number of typed donors differed by locus: roughly 629-630 for A, B, C, DRB1 and DQB1; some 500 for DQA1; 606 for DPA1; and about 470 for DPB1. Around 320 gigabases of sequencing data and approximately 93 million unique TCR sequences were included in an early release covering several hundred HLA-typed donors. A later analysis re-examined previously published TCR beta repertoires from around 670 donors and added high-resolution HLA genotyping to investigate patterns of TCR occurrence.

The library came from the immunoSEQ multiplex PCR assay. For the multiplex PCR, a mixture combining 60 forward primers for TCR Vbeta segments and 13 reverse primers for TCR Jbeta segments was used. Amplification of the CDR3 region of rearranged TCR beta genes was performed with a multiplex PCR assay on genomic DNA. On the Illumina HiSeq System, the amplified TCR beta libraries were sequenced as 87-base-pair reads. Processing in the source paper ran as follows. A later analysis tallied tens of millions of unique TCR beta chains across the 666 repertoires, and 10 million to 11 million of those chains were shared by two or more donors. To remove PCR and sequencing errors, raw reads were error-corrected and collapsed into unique sequences using a nearest-neighbor algorithm that merged closely related sequences. Alignment of CDR3 sequences to IMGT reference sequences was used to assign V, D and J gene segments. For a sequence to be retained, at least a six-nucleotide match to both a V gene segment and a J gene segment was required. Rearrangements were classified as productive when the CDR3 lacked stop codons and remained in frame with V and J, and all other rearrangements were classified as non-productive. Following IMGT convention, CDR3 was defined as the stretch from the second conserved V-encoded cysteine to the conserved J-encoded phenylalanine. Sequences without an unambiguous match to a single V gene segment were excluded from the earlier analysis of 450 to 750 of the donors. In an earlier analysis of 500 to 750 of the donors, V segments were called functional above 56.7% productive rearrangements and were called segregating when the between-donor standard deviation exceeded 5%. A statistical classification framework was developed to diagnose cytomegalovirus status using the catalog of TCR beta chain sequences. A later analysis assigned V and J genes by comparing TCR nucleotide sequences with IMGT/GENE-DB human TR gene sequences. In a later analysis, CDR3 sequences and most-parsimonious VDJ recombination scenarios were assigned using the TCRdist pipeline. In a later analysis, every TCR beta chain was defined by the combination of its CDR3 amino acid sequence and its V-gene family, and reads without a unique V-gene family were dropped. A later analysis removed 592 highly shared, low-generation-probability nucleotide sequences to deal with suspected cross-contamination and a sequencing artifact. In a later analysis, a clonal expansion index for each public chain was calculated from normalized within-repertoire ranks of inferred template counts. In a later analysis, generation probabilities were computed with a VDJ recombination model fitted to out-of-frame rearrangements, and the resulting probabilities were checked against IGoR. A later analysis scored TCR-TCR, TCR-HLA and TCR-CMV co-occurrence with hypergeometric tests, applying a repertoire-size bias correction to TCR pairs. To estimate false discovery rates, a later analysis permuted the HLA or CMV assignments 20 times. In a later analysis, co-occurring TCRs were grouped using DBSCAN, with TCRdist sequence similarity added in when clustering inside HLA-allele-positive subsets. Repertoires with fewer than 30,000 or more than 120,000 public chains were left out of co-occurrence clustering, as were five repertoires with anomalous nucleotide sharing. Held by TCRdb, this immuneACCESS table contains in-frame sequences only and omits some clones. Under half of the omission traces to an unresolved V gene where checked; the cause of the rest is unknown. The V and J calls and the clone size are those of that table, but D and trimming were determined from the DNA. The sample contains around 200,000 clones, roughly four fifths of them found a single time. The ten largest clones represent around 0.8% of the sample.

General findings and caveats noted by the study authors: A few of the identified cytomegalovirus-associated TCR beta chains were confirmed in vitro to be specific for cytomegalovirus antigens. Cytomegalovirus status was reported to be diagnosed by the classifier with high specificity and sensitivity in both the original and validation cohorts. A later genetic analysis associated a missense DCLRE1C variant with V-gene and J-gene trimming of TCR beta chains, and an independent cohort replicated the association. When HLA alleles, especially DR and DQ, strongly co-occurred, TCR associations were difficult to assign to individual alleles. HLA typing was unavailable for some donors at each locus, so association tests used only the typed subset. Most TCR sequences were observed very rarely across donors, whereas some public TCRs were present in many individuals. A cluster of highly shared sequence variants was judged likely to be a technical artifact of the sequencing pipeline. The study gave a list of roughly 150 TCR beta chains associated with cytomegalovirus. Correlated functional status among segregating V segments might be attributable to linkage disequilibrium, but an unknown experimental factor could not be ruled out. Sequencing depth was assumed to be roughly uniform across donors in the presence/absence analyses, though that assumption may not hold. According to a later analysis, parvovirus B19, influenza, CMV and Epstein-Barr virus appeared linked to several top co-occurrence clusters. In a later analysis, the rate of TCR association differed among HLA loci, with DRB1 alleles having the most associated TCRs and HLA-C alleles having the fewest. A further reported finding was that TCR beta sequences accurately predicted the HLA-A and HLA-B alleles for most subjects in the first cohort. In a later analysis, about 17,000 TCR beta sequences were associated with specific HLA alleles at a false discovery rate of 0.05. Seventeen rarely observed V segments, including chromosome 9 orphons, were excluded from the earlier analysis of approximately 500 of the donors because counts were too low. Some IMGT-functional V segments, including TRBV6-2 and TRBV6-3, could not be distinguished by the 87-base-pair reads and were therefore excluded. In a later analysis, HLA-associated TCR beta chains showed more clonal expansion and lower generation probabilities than non-associated chains that were equally common. According to a later genetic analysis, donors in an Asian-associated ancestry cluster had fewer N-insertions in productive TCRs than the roughly 700-donor mean. Only TCR beta chains were sequenced in this cohort, and the absence of alpha or paired-chain data limited detectable features. A later analysis found that most CMV-associated TCR beta chains appeared HLA-restricted, with HLA associations seemingly driven largely by CMV exposure. The authors suggested that the approach could potentially be extended to other disease states and immunological phenotypes. Immune exposure information for the cohort was limited to CMV serostatus. Broadly in line with IMGT annotations, most TCR beta V segments showed up in productive rearrangements about 87% or about 30% of the time in an earlier analysis of approximately 640 of the donors.

The cohort comprised hundreds of healthy bone marrow donors. All cohort members were sampled while nominally healthy, although unrecorded immune exposures were likely present. The donor tested CMV seronegative, placing the donor among the 350 or so seronegative members of the cohort. A peripheral blood sample was collected from each donor, and TCR beta sequencing was performed on peripheral blood mononuclear cells. The Qiagen DNeasy Blood Extraction Kit was used to extract genomic DNA from the blood cell samples. From cysteine to phenylalanine, the CDR3 is 13 amino acids long. Only the CDR3 DNA is retained, 39 bases long and in frame from the first base. Based on the germline V gene, the CDR1 and CDR2 sequences are SQVTM and ANQGSEA. V is pared back by 0 bases and J by 10 bases, with 13 bases lying between the germline termini.

The chain employs TRBV29-1 and TRBJ2-1; a weak D assignment points to TRBD1 (5 bases agree). This sequence originates from a woman younger than 30 in good health and CMV-seronegative. The sample was PBMCs. CDR3 loop: CSVEDLQGQEQFF. The DNA sequence is TGCAGCGTTGAAGATTTGCAGGGCCAGGAGCAGTTCTTC.